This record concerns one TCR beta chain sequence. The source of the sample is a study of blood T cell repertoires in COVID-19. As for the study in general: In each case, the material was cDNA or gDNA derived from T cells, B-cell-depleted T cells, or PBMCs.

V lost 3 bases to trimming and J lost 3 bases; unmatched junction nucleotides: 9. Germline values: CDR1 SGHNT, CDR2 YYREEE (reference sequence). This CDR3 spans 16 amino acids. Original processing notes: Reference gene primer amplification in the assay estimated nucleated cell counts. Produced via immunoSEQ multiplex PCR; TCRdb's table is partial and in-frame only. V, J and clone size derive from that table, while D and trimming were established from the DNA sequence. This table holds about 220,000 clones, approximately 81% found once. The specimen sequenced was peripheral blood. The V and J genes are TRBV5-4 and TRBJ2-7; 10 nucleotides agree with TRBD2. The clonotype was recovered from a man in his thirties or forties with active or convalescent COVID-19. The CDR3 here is CASSSDSGRMDYEQYF. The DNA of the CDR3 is TGTGCCAGCAGCTCGGATAGCGGGAGGATGGACTACGAGCAGTACTTC.